This T cell receptor (beta chain) is from a study of T cell repertoires in cytomegalovirus infection. In germline, CDR1 is SGHVS, CDR2 FQNEAQ. This CDR3 has 15 residues. The germline V and J ends were trimmed by 3 bases and 6 bases, with 16 bases remaining between them. MiXCR was run by TCRdb on the reads, yielding one entry per CDR3 protein. This repertoire shows about 150,000 distinct CDR3 sequences, less than 25% found once; its top ten account for about 10%. General study findings and limits: Cumulative public TCR beta family frequency identified carriers of CMV plus the relevant HLA. The ex vivo response was dominated by HLA-C-restricted CMV-specific TCR beta clonotypes.

In the case of this clonotype: The antigen is undetermined.

This clonotype originated in a human donor in good health (CMV status not recorded). Some clones in this sample may be carry-over from other donors' samples. This chain connects TRBV7-8 to TRBJ2-3; possibly TRBD2 for D (5 bases). Sequenced input: PBMCs. CDR3 in amino acids: CASSFRLTGSDTQYF. CDR3 nucleotides: TGTGCCAGCAGCTTCCGACTCACGGGGTCGGATACGCAGTATTTT. The full variable domain, rest sourced from reference TRBV7-8 and TRBJ2-3, is GAGVSQSPRYKVAKRGQDVALRCDPISGHVSLFWYQQALGQGPEFLTYFQNEAQLDKSGLPSDRFFAERPEGSVSTLKIQRTQQEDSAVYLCASSFRLTGSDTQYFGPGTRLTVL.